The sequence of this T cell receptor (beta chain) was determined in a study of blood T cells in healthy people across ages. In its sample, this clonotype was seen once. Its target is not known. The germline V gene encodes CDR1 ENHRY and CDR2 SYGVKD. The CDR3 extends over 16 amino acids. V was trimmed by 3 bases and J by 0 bases, leaving 14 bases between them. Then a second PCR, running roughly 7 to 12 cycles, was carried out with a sample-barcoded 5' primer and a J-beta primer mix. Each of the cDNA molecules was tagged by a template-switch adaptor with 12 random nucleotides. TCRdb called the 5' RACE reads again in MiXCR, with one record for every CDR3 protein. The sample has roughly 720,000 distinct CDR3 sequences; 53% are singletons. Whole-study findings and limits: Long-lived donors had more naive CD4+ cells and higher diversity than aged donors.

The people who gave samples were healthy Caucasians from Russia, aged about 6 to 100. The sequence derives from a man older than 75 in good health. This rearrangement joins TRBV10-3 to TRBJ1-1; D is unresolved. Sequenced sample: blood. In DNA form, the CDR3 reads TGTGCCATCAGTGACGGCCTGGGATCCATGAACACTGAAGCTTTCTTT. This translates into CAISDGLGSMNTEAFF.